This record concerns one T cell receptor beta chain sequence. Its cognate antigen is unknown. The V end lost 3 bases, the J end lost 0 bases, and 13 bases lay between the germline ends. The germline gives CDR1 DFQATT, CDR2 SNEGSKA (reference sequence). This CDR3 is 15 amino acids long. This sample is drawn from a study of identical twins. Study-level points and caveats: A partial confounding effect on zero-insertion analyses could come from invariant MAIT and iNKT cells. Models came in too low on out-of-frame TCR alpha sharing in monozygotic twins.

TCRdb independently ran MiXCR on the 5' RACE reads; one entry per CDR3 protein. The sample includes around 470,000 distinct CDR3 sequences, 12% to 15% seen only once; the top ten take about 0.54%. The sample also formed part of further work on yellow fever vaccine responses in identical twins.

This clonotype originated in a woman aged 18-35 years in good health. Sequenced material: CD4+ T cells sorted from blood. J is TRBJ2-3 and V is TRBV20-1; maybe TRBD2 (6 bases). The CDR3 reads CSARRAGQSTDTQYF. The CDR3 coding sequence is TGCAGTGCTAGGAGAGCGGGTCAAAGCACAGATACGCAGTATTTT.